This paragraph reports one TCR beta chain. The entry originates in a study of CD8+ T cells in alopecia areata. Following RNA extraction, reverse transcription yielded cDNA that acted as the sequencing template. TCRdb keeps only in-frame clones here, not all; method: immunoSEQ multiplex PCR. In the table there are under 250,000 clones, around three fifths of which are singletons. The V gene's germline CDR1 is MGHDK and CDR2 SYGVNS. The CDR3 covers 13 residues. Trimming shortened V by 0 bases and J by 8 bases, and 8 bases separated the two germline ends. The chain links TRBV25-1 to TRBJ1-5, with unresolved D. The sequenced sample consisted of CD8+ T cells sorted from blood. The TCR comes from a human donor in good health. In DNA form, the CDR3 reads TGTGCCAGCAGTGAATACTCCGACGAGCCCCAGCATTTT. Its translation is CASSEYSDEPQHF.